The entry that follows covers one T cell receptor beta chain sequence. Antigen: not known. The data derive from a study of cytomegalovirus exposure and HLA in healthy donors. Study-wide results and limits: Association with HLA alleles at 0.05 false discovery rate was found for some 18,000 TCR beta sequences in a later analysis. Clonal expansion was found to be greater in HLA-associated TCR beta chains than in equally common others in a later analysis. Reported findings show TCR beta sequences accurately forecast HLA-A and HLA-B alleles in most subjects.

13 Jbeta primers and 60 Vbeta primers were used for the PCR. TCRdb keeps only in-frame clones here, not all; method: immunoSEQ multiplex PCR. The repertoire includes 65,000 to 90,000 clones, less than 80% of them detected once, and 7.5% to 10% sits in the top ten. The CDR3 is made up of 13 amino acids. Trimming took 0 bases from V and 11 from J; bases not matched to a gene: 3. In germline, CDR1 is SGHRS, CDR2 YFSETQ. The sequencing sample was made of PBMCs. The sequence derives from a middle-aged woman in good health and CMV-seropositive. This chain links TRBV5-1 with TRBJ1-1; 11 bases line up with TRBD1. The CDR3 nucleotides read TGCGCCAGCAGCTTGGAGGACAGGGGGCTTGCTTTCTTT. Residues: CASSLEDRGLAFF.